This entry is about one TCR beta chain. This sample stems from a study of CD8+CD57+ T cells in acquired aplastic anemia. Overall study: Sorted CD4+ and CD8+ cells yielded DNA averaging around 3.2 ug. Healthy donor sequencing depth: around 9.9 million CD4+, 11 million to 13 million CD8+ reads.

TCR beta VDJ and CDR3 profiling used genomic DNA as template. TCRdb re-called the reads through MiXCR, storing one row per CDR3 protein. The sample consists of around 200,000 distinct CDR3 sequences, around 60% of them appearing once. This CDR3 comprises 15 residues. Germline V CDR1 and CDR2: LNHNV, YYDKDF (reference sequence). V was clipped by 4 bases and J by 5 bases; unmatched bases: 6. This TCR was recovered from a human donor in good health. The sample was sorted CD4+, CD8+, or CD8+CD57+ T cells (not recorded which) from PBMCs. The chain uses TRBV15 and TRBJ1-1, with 11 bases lining up with TRBD1. CDR3 in amino acids: CATSKGTGGRTEAFF. The CDR3, as DNA: TGTGCCACCAGCAAGGGGACAGGGGGGCGAACTGAAGCTTTCTTT.